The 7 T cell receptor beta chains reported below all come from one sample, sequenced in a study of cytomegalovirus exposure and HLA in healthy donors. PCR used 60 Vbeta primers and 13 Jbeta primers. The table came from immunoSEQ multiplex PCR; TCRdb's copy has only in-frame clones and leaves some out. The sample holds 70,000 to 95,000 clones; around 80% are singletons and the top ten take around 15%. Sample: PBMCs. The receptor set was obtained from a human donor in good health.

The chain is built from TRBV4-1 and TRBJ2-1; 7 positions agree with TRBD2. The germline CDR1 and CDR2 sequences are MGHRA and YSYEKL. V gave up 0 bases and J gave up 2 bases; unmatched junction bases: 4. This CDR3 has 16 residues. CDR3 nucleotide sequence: TGCGCCAGCAGCCAAGAGGTAGCGGGTACCTACAATGAGCAGTTCTTC. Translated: CASSQEVAGTYNEQFF.

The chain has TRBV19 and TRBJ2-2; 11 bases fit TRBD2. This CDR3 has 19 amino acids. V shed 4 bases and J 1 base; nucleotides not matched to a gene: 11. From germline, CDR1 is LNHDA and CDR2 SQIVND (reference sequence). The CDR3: CASSTRGNGLAGNTGELFF. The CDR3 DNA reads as TGTGCCAGTAGTACGAGAGGAAACGGACTAGCGGGGAACACCGGGGAGCTGTTTTTT.

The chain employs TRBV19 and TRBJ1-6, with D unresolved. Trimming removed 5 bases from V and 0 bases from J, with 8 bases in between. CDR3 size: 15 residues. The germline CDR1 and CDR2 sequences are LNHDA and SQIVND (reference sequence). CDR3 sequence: CASSEGSSYNSPLHF. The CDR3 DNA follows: TGTGCCAGTAGTGAAGGGAGCTCCTATAATTCACCCCTCCACTTT.

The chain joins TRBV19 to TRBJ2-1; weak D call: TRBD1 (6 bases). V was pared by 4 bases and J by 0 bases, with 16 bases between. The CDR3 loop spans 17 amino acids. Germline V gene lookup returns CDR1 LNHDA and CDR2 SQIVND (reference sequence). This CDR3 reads CASSKNTGFSSYNEQFF. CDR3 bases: TGTGCCAGTAGTAAAAACACAGGGTTCAGCTCCTACAATGAGCAGTTCTTC.

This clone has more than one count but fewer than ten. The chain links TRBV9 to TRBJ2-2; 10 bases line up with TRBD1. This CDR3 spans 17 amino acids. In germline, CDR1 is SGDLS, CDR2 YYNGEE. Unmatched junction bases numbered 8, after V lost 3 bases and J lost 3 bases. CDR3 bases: TGTGCCAGCAGCGCCATCCCCGGGACAGGGGACACCGGGGAGCTGTTTTTT. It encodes CASSAIPGTGDTGELFF.

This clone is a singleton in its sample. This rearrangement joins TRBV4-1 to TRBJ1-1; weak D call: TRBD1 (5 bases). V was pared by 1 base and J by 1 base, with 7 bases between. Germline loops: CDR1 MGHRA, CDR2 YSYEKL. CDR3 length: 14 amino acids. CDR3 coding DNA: TGCGCCAGCAGCCAAGGACAGCAGAACACTGAAGCTTTCTTT. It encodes CASSQGQQNTEAFF.

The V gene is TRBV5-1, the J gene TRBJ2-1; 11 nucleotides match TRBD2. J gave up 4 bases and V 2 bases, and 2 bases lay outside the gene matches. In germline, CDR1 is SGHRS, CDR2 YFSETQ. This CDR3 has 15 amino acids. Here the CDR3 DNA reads TGCGCCAGCAGCTTCACTAGCGGGGGATACAATGAGCAGTTCTTC. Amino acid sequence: CASSFTSGGYNEQFF.